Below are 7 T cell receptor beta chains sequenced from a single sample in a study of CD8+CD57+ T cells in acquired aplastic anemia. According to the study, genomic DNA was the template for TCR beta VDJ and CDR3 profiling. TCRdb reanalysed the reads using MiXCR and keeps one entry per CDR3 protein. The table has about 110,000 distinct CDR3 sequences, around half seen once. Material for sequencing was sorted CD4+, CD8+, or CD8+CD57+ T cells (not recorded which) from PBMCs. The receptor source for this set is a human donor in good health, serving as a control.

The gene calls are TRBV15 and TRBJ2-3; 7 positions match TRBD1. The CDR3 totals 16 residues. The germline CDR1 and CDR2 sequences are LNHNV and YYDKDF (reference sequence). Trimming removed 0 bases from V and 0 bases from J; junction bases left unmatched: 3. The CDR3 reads CATSRDGQVSTDTQYF. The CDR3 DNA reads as TGTGCCACCAGCAGAGATGGACAGGTCAGCACAGATACGCAGTATTTT.

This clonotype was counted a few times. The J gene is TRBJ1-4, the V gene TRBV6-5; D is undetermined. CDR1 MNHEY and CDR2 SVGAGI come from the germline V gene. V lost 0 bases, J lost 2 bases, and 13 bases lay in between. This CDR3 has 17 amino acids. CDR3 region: CASSYSIDPGTNEKLFF. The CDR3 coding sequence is TGTGCCAGCAGTTACTCGATTGATCCCGGGACTAATGAAAAACTGTTTTTT.

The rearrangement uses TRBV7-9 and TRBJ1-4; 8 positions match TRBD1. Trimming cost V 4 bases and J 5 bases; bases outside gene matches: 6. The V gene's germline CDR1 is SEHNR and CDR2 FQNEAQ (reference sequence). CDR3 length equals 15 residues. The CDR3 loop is CASSSRTGRNEKLFF. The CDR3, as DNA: TGTGCCAGCAGCTCCCGGACAGGGAGGAATGAAAAACTGTTTTTT.

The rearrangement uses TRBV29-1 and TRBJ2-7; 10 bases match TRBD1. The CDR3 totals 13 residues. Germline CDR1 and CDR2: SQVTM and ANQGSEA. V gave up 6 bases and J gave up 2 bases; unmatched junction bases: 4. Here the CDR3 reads CSVGTGATYEQYF. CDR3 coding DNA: TGCAGCGTCGGGACAGGGGCAACCTACGAGCAGTACTTC.

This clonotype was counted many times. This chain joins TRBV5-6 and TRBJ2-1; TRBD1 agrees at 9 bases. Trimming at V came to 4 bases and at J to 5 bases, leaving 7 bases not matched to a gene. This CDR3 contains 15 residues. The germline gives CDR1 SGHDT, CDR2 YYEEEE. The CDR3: CASSQIGTGHNEQFF. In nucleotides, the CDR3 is TGTGCCAGCAGCCAAATCGGGACAGGGCACAATGAGCAGTTCTTC.

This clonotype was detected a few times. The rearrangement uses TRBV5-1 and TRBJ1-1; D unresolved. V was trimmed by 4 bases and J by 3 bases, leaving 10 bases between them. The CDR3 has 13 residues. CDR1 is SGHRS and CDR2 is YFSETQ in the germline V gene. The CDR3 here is CASSMDWYTEAFF. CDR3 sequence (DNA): TGCGCCAGCAGCATGGACTGGTACACTGAAGCTTTCTTT.

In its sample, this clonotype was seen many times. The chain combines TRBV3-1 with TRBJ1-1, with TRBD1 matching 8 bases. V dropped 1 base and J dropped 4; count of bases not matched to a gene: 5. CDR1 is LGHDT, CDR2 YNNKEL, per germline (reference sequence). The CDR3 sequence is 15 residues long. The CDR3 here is CASSQGTDRGTEAFF. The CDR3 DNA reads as TGTGCCAGCAGCCAAGGGACAGACAGGGGCACTGAAGCTTTCTTT.